This T cell receptor beta chain derives from a study of regulatory T cells in long-lasting Graves disease. General study findings and limits: Peripheral blood was the sole material, not thyroid tissue. Possibly, accuracy suffered from the small sample size.

The CDR3 has 13 amino acids. CDR1 SQVTM and CDR2 ANQGSEA come from the germline V gene. Trimming removed 5 bases from V and 3 bases from J, with 13 bases in between. This clonotype has a count of ten or more. Its matching antigen is unknown. As for time point: persistent/refractory GD, antithyroid drugs over 5 years with positive TRAb. The authors made the TCR library using RNA they extracted from PBMCs. CDR3-region Arm-PCR and iRepertoire HTBI primers produced the TCR beta libraries. TCRdb reprocessed the multiplex PCR reads with MiXCR, giving one entry per CDR3 protein. The sample has approximately 400,000 distinct CDR3 sequences, less than 30% seen once.

The sequencing here drew on peripheral blood mononuclear cells (PBMCs), taken when the disease was refractory, from a patient treated with antithyroid drugs. The chain joins TRBV29-1 to TRBJ1-2; possible D gene TRBD1, 6 bases. The receptor's source is a woman in her 40s with Graves disease. The CDR3 region is CSVTGALDYGYTF. Written as DNA, the CDR3 is TGCAGCGTTACGGGGGCGTTGGACTATGGCTACACCTTC.